This TCR beta chain was obtained from a study of T cell responses to AZD1222 COVID-19 vaccine (dated by TCRdb to the early 2020s). Regarding the research as a whole: TCR sequencing was performed for 230 to 250 trial participants, of whom some 200 were given two doses of AZD1222 and around 25 were given two doses of MenACWY control vaccine. Trial participants were enrolled into age subgroups of 18-55, 56-69 and 70-plus years, which contained approximately 150, 28 and 58 TCR-sequenced participants, respectively.

The CDR3 regions of human TCRbeta chains were analyzed by immunosequencing. The paper's processing steps were these. TCRs in the repertoires were compared against a reference library of SARS-CoV-2-specific TCRs that had been generated with the MIRA antigen-specificity platform. Breadth was defined as the fraction of unique TCRs that were SARS-CoV-2-associated. Depth was defined as the fraction of total T cells that were SARS-CoV-2-associated. Using the MIRA data, each spike-specific TCR was mapped to the spike region that the TCR reacts to and placed in a CD4 or CD8 class. Log10-transformed breadth and depth values were compared by one-way ANOVA with Sidak's multiple comparisons tests. The clones in this table, taken by TCRdb from immuneACCESS, are in-frame only. Not every clone is retained; where verified, under half of the shortfall comes from an unresolved V gene, and the cause of the rest is unknown. V and J calls and clone size follow that table, whereas D and trimming were derived from the DNA. For this sample the table gives around 100,000 clones, of which 85% were detected only once. Of the sample, roughly 4.3% falls within the top ten clones.

The time point tag for this specimen amounts to: about 28 days (+/-7) after the second vaccine dose. AZD1222 recipients whose second dose came at about 4 weeks and those whose second dose came at about 12 weeks were combined into one group, since spike-specific TCR depth and breadth did not differ between the two schedules. Samples from vaccinated people were obtained from the UK trials COV001 and COV002, which included a single-blind randomized controlled phase 2/3 trial of AZD1222 (ChAdOx1 nCoV-19) in healthy adults. Trial participant PBMC samples were collected at day 0 and day 28 after the second dose for TCRbeta chain sequencing. The count of this clone is one. This receptor's antigen is unknown. Base qualities were left out, and no much larger clone turns up one base away. CDR1 and CDR2 were assigned from the germline V gene as ENHRY and SYGVKD. The V and J ends are trimmed by 4 bases and 6 bases, leaving 9 bases between them. The CDR3 runs 12 amino acids, cysteine and phenylalanine included. Just the 36-base CDR3 DNA is kept, in frame starting at base 1.

General study outcomes and caveats: After two AZD1222 doses, both the breadth and the depth of spike-specific TCRs were significantly higher than at day 0 and than in MenACWY recipients. Most participants were white British and females outnumbered males, and the authors suggested that clonal diversity may have been underestimated. CD4 TCRs associated with the vaccine covered the entire spike protein, and the dominant responses were in regions 160-218 and 743-854. Epitopes outside the regions mutated in the B.1.351 and B.1.1.7 variants were reportedly recognized by nearly half of the unique spike-specific TCRs. The 56-69-year group was small, and its depth increase did not reach significance, likely because of low power. Only five to seven AZD1222 recipients were SARS-CoV-2 seropositive at baseline, limiting conclusions about previously exposed vaccinees. No day 14 peak-response samples were available, so repertoires were characterized only after the peak T cell response.

Sequencing used peripheral blood, obtained 28 days after the second AZD1222 dose. This chain joins TRBV10-3 to TRBJ1-1; perhaps TRBD1 is the D gene, with 5 bases matching. The sequence derives from an adult who received the AZD1222 COVID-19 vaccine. The DNA sequence follows: TGTGCCATCAGTGCAACGGGGGCTGAAGCTTTCTTT. Translated, it reads CAISATGAEAFF.